Described below is a single T cell receptor (beta chain) sequence and its context. This entry comes from a study of blood T cell repertoires in COVID-19. Study details: There were acute and convalescent COVID-19 samples, and they came from the United States, Italy and Spain. PBMCs, B-cell-depleted T cells, or T cells were the source of the cDNA or gDNA that made up the material.

While infection was still active, Seattle patients were enrolled and then followed longitudinally. Authors' methods: Estimation of nucleated cell counts relied on the amplification of reference gene primers. Clones were sequenced by immunoSEQ multiplex PCR, and TCRdb holds only the in-frame ones, with some missing. Clone size and the V and J calls come from that table; the DNA yielded D and trimming. The profile shows about 250,000 clones, roughly 88% of them singletons. Sequenced sample: peripheral blood. This TCR was recovered from a woman aged 25-40 years with COVID-19, enrolled during active disease.

CDR3: CASSLGLAGGPRELFF. CDR3 nucleotide sequence: TGTGCCAGCAGTTTGGGACTAGCGGGGGGGCCCCGGGAGCTGTTTTTT. J is TRBJ2-2 and V is TRBV6-5, with 16 bases matching TRBD2. V was pared by 4 bases and J by 9 bases, with 5 bases of the junction left unmatched. The germline CDR1 and CDR2 sequences are MNHEY and SVGAGI. The CDR3 spans 16 residues.